The following is a T cell receptor (beta chain) sequence with its context. Its antigen is undetermined. Reverse transcription of all isolated RNA meant that expressed TCRB transcripts were sequenced. This table comes from immunoSEQ multiplex PCR, and its TCRdb copy is limited to in-frame clones, with some not included. The sample has hundreds of thousands of clones, roughly 12% seen once; the top ten hold more than 0.015%. The data stem from a study of beta chain features in type 1 diabetes. CD4+ naive, central memory, regulatory and stem cell-like memory subsets were isolated by sorting on CD45RO/CCR7/CD25/CD127/CD95/CD27. Whole-study results and caveats: Still unanswered here is whether HLA type influences TCRB rearrangement. Patients showed naive, central memory and Treg TCRB repertoires that appeared more similar than those of healthy donors.

CDR3 size: 16 residues. The V end was cut by 4 bases, the J end by 1 base, with 16 bases between. Germline V gene sequence: CDR1 SGHNT, CDR2 YYREEE (reference sequence). This TCR was sampled from a man younger than 35 in good health. J is TRBJ2-3 and V is TRBV5-4, with D maybe TRBD1 (6 bases). Sequenced input: naive CD4+ T cells from blood. CDR3 amino acids: CASSPPRAGGTDTQYF. CDR3 DNA sequence: TGTGCCAGCAGCCCGCCACGGGCAGGGGGCACAGATACGCAGTATTTT.